Given below is one T cell receptor beta chain in context. Its antigen is still unknown. Germline lookup yields CDR1 SGHRS and CDR2 YFSETQ. V shed 4 bases and J 4 bases; nucleotides not matched to a gene: 13. The CDR3 totals 17 residues. The data stem from a study of beta chain features in type 1 diabetes. Study outcomes and limitations: The study left unresolved whether HLA type influences TCRB rearrangement. The naive, central memory and Treg TCRB repertoires looked more alike in patients than they did in healthy donors.

cDNA synthesis used the whole RNA isolate, giving expressed TCRB sequences. Clones were sequenced by immunoSEQ multiplex PCR, and TCRdb holds only the in-frame ones, with some missing. The sample includes 150,000 or so clones, roughly 10% of them seen just once. Blood was collected once per donor into heparin, averaging about 100 mL. Staining for CD45RO/CCR7/CD25/CD127/CD95/CD27 allowed sorting of CD4+ naive, central memory, regulatory and stem cell-like memory cells. The rearrangement joins TRBV5-1 to TRBJ2-2; 7 nucleotides match TRBD1. This sequence originates from a woman in her thirties or forties in good health. What was sequenced was central memory CD4+ T cells from blood. In DNA form, the CDR3 reads TGCGCCAGCAGCCCGAGGGGGCCAGGGGGATTCACCGGGGAGCTGTTTTTT. It is translated as CASSPRGPGGFTGELFF.